A single sample is the source of the 12 T cell receptor beta chains below, sequenced in a study of human T cells and chemical hapten exposure. TCRdb fed the RACE reads into MiXCR, producing one record per CDR3 protein. The top ten hold 2% to 2.5% of the sample, which has 130,000 or so distinct CDR3 sequences, around 11% seen once. Stated time point: patch test 3, about 24 weeks after DPC sensitization. Treatment of the sample: therapeutic diphenylcyclopropenone sensitization with weekly scalp DPC. Sequenced material: whole blood, taken in connection with sensitization to the hapten diphenylcyclopropenone (DPC). The receptors stem from a woman aged 50 to 65 with alopecia areata. Some clones in this sample may be carry-over from other donors' samples.

In this sample, this clonotype turned up a few times. V usage is TRBV7-2 and J usage is TRBJ1-5; 9 positions agree with TRBD1. Unmatched junction bases numbered 0, after V lost 1 base and J lost 5 bases. The CDR3 is 14 residues long. Germline V gene sequence: CDR1 SGHTA, CDR2 FQGNSA. This CDR3 reads CASSLGQGDQPQHF. The CDR3 DNA is TGTGCCAGCAGCTTAGGACAGGGGGATCAGCCCCAGCATTTT.

This clonotype was detected only a few times. The V call is TRBV12-3 or TRBV12-4, the J call TRBJ2-3; no firm D call. The length of the CDR3 is 15 residues. Trimming took off 2 bases at V and 6 bases at J, with 15 bases between the two ends. The CDR3 here is CASSLTSSPGDTQYF. In DNA form, the CDR3 reads TGTGCCAGCAGTTTAACGTCATCTCCCGGGGATACGCAGTATTTT.

The chain uses TRBV7-9 and TRBJ2-7; TRBD2 aligns across 13 bases. Trimming took 1 base from V and 1 from J; bases not matched to a gene: 1. The V gene's germline CDR1 is SEHNR and CDR2 FQNEAQ (reference sequence). CDR3 length: 16 amino acids. The DNA of the CDR3 is TGTGCCAGCAGCTTAGGGACTAGCGGGGGATCCTACGAGCAGTACTTC. Translation: CASSLGTSGGSYEQYF.

This clonotype was seen many times. The chain combines TRBV6-2 or TRBV6-3 with TRBJ2-6; the D gene is possibly TRBD1 (5 bases). The ends were cut back, 5 bases at V and 3 bases at J, with 14 bases in the middle. The germline V gene encodes CDR1 MNHEY and CDR2 SVGEGT. The CDR3 extends over 16 amino acids. The CDR3: CASSLGQLDGANVLTF. Here the CDR3 DNA reads TGTGCCAGCAGTCTAGGACAACTCGATGGGGCCAACGTCCTGACTTTC.

This clonotype came up a few times. The chain joins TRBV21-1 to TRBJ1-1; TRBD1 reflects the table's D call only, with no check against the DNA. TRBV21-1 is marked as a pseudogene. The CDR3 loop spans 15 amino acids. The CDR3 reads CASSQPGTGRAEAFF. CDR3 in DNA: TGTGCCAGCAGTCAACCCGGGACAGGTCGGGCTGAAGCTTTCTTT.

The gene calls are TRBV12-3 or TRBV12-4 and TRBJ1-5; TRBD1 matches 7 bases. This CDR3 contains 13 residues. V lost 6 bases to trimming and J lost 4 bases; unmatched junction nucleotides: 3. The CDR3 region is CASSQQGNQPQHF. The CDR3 DNA is TGTGCCAGCAGCCAACAGGGGAATCAGCCCCAGCATTTT.

The chain links TRBV7-9 to TRBJ2-5; no firm D call. V lost 0 bases to trimming and J lost 9 bases, with 11 bases between them. Germline values: CDR1 SEHNR, CDR2 FQNEAQ (reference sequence). This CDR3 contains 13 residues. The CDR3 nucleotides read TGTGCCAGCAGCTTAGCTACGGAAGTGGCCCAGTACTTC. This codes for CASSLATEVAQYF.

This chain uses TRBV7-8 with TRBJ2-2; D not resolved. V lost 5 bases to trimming and J lost 1 base, with 11 bases between them. CDR1 is SGHVS and CDR2 is FQNEAQ in the germline V gene. The CDR3 runs 15 residues. The CDR3 loop is CASSLWVLNTGELFF. In DNA, the CDR3 is TGTGCCAGCAGCCTTTGGGTTTTGAACACCGGGGAGCTGTTTTTT.

The chain carries TRBV20-1 and TRBJ2-4; 13 bases map to TRBD2. V gave up 6 bases and J gave up 5 bases; unmatched junction bases: 16. The CDR3 loop spans 18 amino acids. Germline V gene sequence: CDR1 DFQATT, CDR2 SNEGSKA (reference sequence). The CDR3 region is CSAPGRGLAGEQENIQYF. DNA for the CDR3: TGCAGTGCCCCAGGACGCGGACTAGCGGGAGAGCAGGAAAACATTCAGTACTTC.

This clonotype came up a few times. This chain uses TRBV7-2 with TRBJ2-4, with 7 bases lining up with TRBD1. The CDR3 extends over 20 amino acids. Germline loops: CDR1 SGHTA, CDR2 FQGNSA. The V and J ends lost 4 bases and 0 bases, in that order; junction bases with no gene match: 18. In DNA, the CDR3 is TGTGCCAGCAGCTCACCCTCACCCACAACAGGGGAAATAGCCAAAAACATTCAGTACTTC. Amino acids: CASSSPSPTTGEIAKNIQYF. Full variable domain (missing parts from reference TRBV7-2 and TRBJ2-4): GAGVSQSPSNKVTEKGKDVELRCDPISGHTALYWYRQSLGQGLEFLIYFQGNSAPDKSGLPSDRFSAERTGGSVSTLTIQRTQQEDSAVYLCASSSPSPTTGEIAKNIQYFGAGTRLSVL.

Regarding this clonotype: This may stem from a read error, because a much larger clone lies one nucleotide away. This likely comes from a read error, as the CDR3 has no conserved phenylalanine or tryptophan at its end. The chain links TRBV7-9 to TRBJ1-1, with D hard to call. This CDR3 region has 11 residues. Germline V gene lookup returns CDR1 SEHNR and CDR2 FQNEAQ (reference sequence). Trimming took 5 bases from V and 0 from J, leaving 1 base between them. The CDR3 sequence: CASSVNTEAFS. The CDR3 bases are TGTGCCAGCAGCGTGAACACTGAAGCTTTCTCT.

This clonotype was seen only a few times. The chain uses TRBV6-1 and TRBJ2-7, with 11 bases aligning to TRBD1. After removal of 6 bases from V and 4 bases from J, the junction contained 2 bases not matched to a gene. The CDR3 has 13 residues. Germline lookup yields CDR1 MNHNS and CDR2 SASEGT. The CDR3 region has the DNA TGTGCCAGCAGGGGACAGGGGGTGTACGAGCAGTACTTC. It specifies CASRGQGVYEQYF.